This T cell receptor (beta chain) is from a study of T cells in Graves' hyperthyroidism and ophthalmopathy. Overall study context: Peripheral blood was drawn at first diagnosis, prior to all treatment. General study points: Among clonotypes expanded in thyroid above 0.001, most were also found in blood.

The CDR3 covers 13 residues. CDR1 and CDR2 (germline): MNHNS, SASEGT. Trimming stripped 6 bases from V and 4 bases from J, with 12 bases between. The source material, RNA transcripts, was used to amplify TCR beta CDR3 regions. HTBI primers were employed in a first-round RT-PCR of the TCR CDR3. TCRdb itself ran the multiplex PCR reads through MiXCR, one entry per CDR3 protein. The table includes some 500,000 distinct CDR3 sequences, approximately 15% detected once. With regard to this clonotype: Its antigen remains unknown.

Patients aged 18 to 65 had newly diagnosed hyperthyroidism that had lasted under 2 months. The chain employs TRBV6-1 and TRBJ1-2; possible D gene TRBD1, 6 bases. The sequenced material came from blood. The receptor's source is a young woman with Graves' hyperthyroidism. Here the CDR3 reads CASRPGTTYGYTF. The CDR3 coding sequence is TGTGCCAGCAGACCCGGGACAACCTATGGCTACACCTTC.